This TCR delta chain was recovered during a study of γδ T cells in repeated Plasmodium falciparum infection. Study summary: Over roughly 640 days, donors received four mosquito-bite P. falciparum NF54 infections. Samples were taken at baseline, before some infections, and 21 days after each. Whole-study findings and limits: Waves of new clonotype selection appeared after repeated controlled infections in Vdelta2-negative, largely Vdelta1+, gammadelta T cells.

Vgamma9/Vdelta2+ and Vdelta2-negative gammadelta T cells were flow-sorted from PBMC for bulk sequencing. This CDR3 is built from 15 residues. Germline CDR1 reads GEAIGNYY; CDR2 reads EKD. With 0 bases removed from V and 7 bases from J, the gap between germline ends came to 17 bases. There are a few counts of this clone. Its cognate antigen is unknown. The protein that TCRdb holds for this DNA derives from a much larger clone and differs from the translated DNA at residue 12, which likely indicates a read error; the protein shown here is translated from the DNA. TCRdb reanalysed the multiplex PCR reads with CATT. Of tens of thousands of delta-chain clones in the sample, less than 1% were seen once.

The specimen was gamma-delta T cells from blood. This TCR came from a pool of human donors (malaria-infected and uninfected, not separated). The gene calls are TRDV2 and TRDJ1; the D gene is possibly TRDD3 (6 bases). CDR3 bases: TGTGCCTGTGACACCTTGATCCAGGATACATCTAAACTCATCTTT. Translated: CACDTLIQDTSKLIF.